A single sample is the source of the 14 T cell receptor beta chains below, sequenced in a study of response to subunit inactivated influenza vaccine. TCRdb called the RT-PCR reads again in MiXCR, with one record for every CDR3 protein. The profile covers some 850,000 distinct CDR3 sequences, with less than 20% appearing a single time and roughly a tenth taken by the ten largest. The sample was PBMCs from blood, taken less than 6 days after vaccination. The receptor set was obtained from a man between 50 and 59 years old who received an inactivated influenza vaccine.

Many counts were recorded for this clonotype. The genes are TRBV12-3 or TRBV12-4 and TRBJ2-5; D may be TRBD1 (5 bases). There are 12 residues in the CDR3. V was shortened by 8 bases and J by 9 bases, with 16 bases between the two germline ends. This CDR3 is CASYQGPGPQYF. CDR3 nucleotides: TGTGCCAGCTACCAGGGTCCAGGGCCCCAGTACTTC.

This clonotype has only one observation. V gene TRBV20-1 combines with J gene TRBJ2-7; unclear D gene. The V and J ends lost 4 bases and 6 bases respectively, with 22 bases between them. Germline CDR1 reads DFQATT; CDR2 reads SNEGSKA (reference sequence). The CDR3 has 15 amino acids. The CDR3 nucleotides read TGCAGTGCTAACTTCCCCGGGCCCCCGAAAGGCGAGCAGTACTTC. It encodes CSANFPGPPKGEQYF.

The rearrangement links TRBV20-1 to TRBJ2-7, with 8 bases matching TRBD1. After removal of 6 bases from V and 3 bases from J, the junction contained 4 bases not matched to a gene. This CDR3 spans 12 amino acids. CDR1 is DFQATT, CDR2 SNEGSKA, per germline (reference sequence). CDR3 coding DNA: TGCAGTGCCCGACAGGGGTTCTACGAGCAGTACTTC. Its translation: CSARQGFYEQYF.

This clonotype was observed at least ten times. The V gene is TRBV20-1, the J gene TRBJ2-4; D not certain. The CDR3 runs to 13 residues. V was pared by 6 bases and J by 4 bases, with 13 bases between. Germline CDR1 DFQATT, CDR2 SNEGSKA (reference sequence). CDR3 residues: CSAGWAPKNIQYF. CDR3 DNA sequence: TGCAGTGCAGGGTGGGCGCCAAAAAACATTCAGTACTTC.

This clonotype came up a few times. The rearrangement joins TRBV7-8 to TRBJ2-1; D unclear. The CDR3 runs to 16 residues. In germline, CDR1 is SGHVS, CDR2 FQNEAQ. Trimming removed 2 bases at V and 3 bases at J, with 14 bases between. The CDR3 reads CASSLRTGLNYNEQFF. The DNA of the CDR3 is TGTGCCAGCAGCTTAAGGACCGGGCTTAACTACAATGAGCAGTTCTTC.

The chain links TRBV4-3 to TRBJ2-4; the match to TRBD2 covers 7 bases. The CDR3 has 16 residues. J was trimmed by 2 bases and V by 0 bases; bases with no gene match: 4. Looked up from germline, CDR1 is LGHNA and CDR2 is YSLEER. The DNA for the CDR3 is TGCGCCAGCAGCCAAGACCCAGCGGGAACCAAAAACATTCAGTACTTC. It yields the protein CASSQDPAGTKNIQYF.

The sample holds many counts of this clonotype. V and J are TRBV3-1 and TRBJ2-2; D assignment may be TRBD1 or TRBD2 (5 bases each). CDR3 length: 13 residues. V was clipped by 6 bases and J by 2 bases, with 7 bases between them. Germline CDR1 LGHDT, CDR2 YNNKEL (reference sequence). DNA for the CDR3: TGTGCCAGCAGGAGGGACAACACCGGGGAGCTGTTTTTT. As protein: CASRRDNTGELFF.

The rearrangement joins TRBV27 to TRBJ2-3; D call uncertain. The CDR3 is 16 residues long. In germline, CDR1 is MNHEY, CDR2 SMNVEV (reference sequence). V lost 7 bases and J 0 bases, leaving 17 bases between the germline ends. CDR3 DNA sequence: TGTGCCAGCACTCTATCTCCCCCCGGAAGCACAGATACGCAGTATTTT. This sequence encodes CASTLSPPGSTDTQYF.

This clonotype has a single count. The V call is TRBV12-3 or TRBV12-4, the J call TRBJ1-6; no definite D call. V gave up 2 bases and J gave up 7 bases, with 12 bases separating them. The CDR3 extends over 15 amino acids. CDR3 protein: CASSLSPGSNSPLHF. The CDR3 DNA follows: TGTGCCAGCAGTTTAAGTCCCGGTAGCAATTCACCCCTCCACTTT.

In its sample, this clonotype was seen a few times. V and J are TRBV21-1 and TRBJ2-3; TRBD1 is taken as the D call from the table, unchecked against the DNA. TRBV21-1 is a known pseudogene. This CDR3 has 18 amino acids. The CDR3 DNA sequence: TGTGCCAGCAGCAAAGCCTCAACCGGGACAGGGGGCACAGATACGCAGTATTTT. Translated, it gives CASSKASTGTGGTDTQYF.

This clonotype showed up just a few times. The V call is TRBV2, the J call TRBJ2-1; D possibly uses TRBD1 or TRBD2 (6 bases each). The germline V gene encodes CDR1 SNHLY and CDR2 FYNNEI. There are 14 residues in the CDR3. The V end was cut by 4 bases, the J end by 7 bases, with 14 bases between. CDR3 bases: TGTGCCAGCAGTGTAACCGGGGGCCCAAATGAGCAGTTCTTC. Its protein product is CASSVTGGPNEQFF.

The J gene is TRBJ2-2, the V gene TRBV14, with TRBD1 matching 7 bases. CDR3 length equals 14 residues. Germline V lookup: CDR1 SGHDN, CDR2 FVKESK. Trimming at V came to 3 bases and at J to 4 bases, leaving 2 bases not matched to a gene. The CDR3 here is CASSQTGLTGELFF. CDR3 nucleotide sequence: TGTGCCAGCAGCCAGACAGGGCTCACCGGGGAGCTGTTTTTT.

The chain carries TRBV20-1 and TRBJ1-6; the D is unclear. The V gene's germline CDR1 is DFQATT and CDR2 SNEGSKA (reference sequence). This CDR3 spans 14 amino acids. Trimming took off 0 bases at V and 10 bases at J, with 13 bases between the two ends. In DNA form, the CDR3 reads TGCAGTGCTAGAGATTCGAGGGCAGGATCACCCCTCCACTTT. Translated, it gives CSARDSRAGSPLHF.

In this sample, this clonotype turned up a few times. The chain employs TRBV20-1 and TRBJ1-1; a possible D gene is TRBD1 (5 bases). The germline V and J ends were trimmed by 1 base and 5 bases, with 11 bases remaining between them. This CDR3 contains 13 residues. From germline, CDR1 is DFQATT and CDR2 SNEGSKA (reference sequence). The CDR3 loop is CSARAPRGTEAFF. The CDR3 bases are TGCAGTGCTAGAGCCCCTAGGGGAACTGAAGCTTTCTTT.